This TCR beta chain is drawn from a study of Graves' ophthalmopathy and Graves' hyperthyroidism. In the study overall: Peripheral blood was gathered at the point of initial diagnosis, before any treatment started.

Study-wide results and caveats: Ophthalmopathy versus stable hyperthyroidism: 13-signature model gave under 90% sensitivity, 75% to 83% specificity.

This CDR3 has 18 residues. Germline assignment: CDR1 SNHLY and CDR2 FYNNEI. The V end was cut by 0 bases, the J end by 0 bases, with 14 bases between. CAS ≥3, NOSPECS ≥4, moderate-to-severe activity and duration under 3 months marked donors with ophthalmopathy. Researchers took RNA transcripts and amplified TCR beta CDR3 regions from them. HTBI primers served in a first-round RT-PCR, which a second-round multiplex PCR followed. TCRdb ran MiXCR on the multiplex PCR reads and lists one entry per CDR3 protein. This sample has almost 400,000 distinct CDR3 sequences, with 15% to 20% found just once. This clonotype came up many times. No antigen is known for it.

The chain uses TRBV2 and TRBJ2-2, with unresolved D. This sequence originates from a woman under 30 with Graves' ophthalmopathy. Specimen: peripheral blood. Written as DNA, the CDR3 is TGTGCCAGCAGTGAAGCGCCGCCGTATCTAACGAACACCGGGGAGCTGTTTTTT. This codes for CASSEAPPYLTNTGELFF.